These T cell receptor beta chains were read from a single sample in a study of prognosis after radiotherapy for stage I lung cancer. One entry per CDR3 protein, called by TCRdb with MiXCR from the multiplex PCR reads. The top ten clones hold less than 25% of a sample with 20,000 or so distinct CDR3 sequences, approximately 25% of them seen once. The material sequenced was PBMCs, taken before or after stereotactic body radiation therapy (not recorded which). These receptors all come from a donor at least 50 years old with non-small cell lung cancer. Both conserved end residues are part of each CDR3. Fields, in order: J gene, D gene, clone size, V gene, CDR3 protein, CDR3 DNA. A D gene is named only where the DNA matches it firmly. Clone size is given for some rows only: seen once, a few or many times, or a class if the clone is expanded.

TRBJ1-1 | NA | many | TRBV6-1 | CATLRDLNTEAFF | TGTGCCACACTCCGGGACTTGAACACTGAAGCTTTCTTT
TRBJ1-1 | NA | NA | TRBV27 | CASYRKGSSEAFF | TGTGCCAGCTACAGAAAGGGAAGCAGTGAAGCTTTCTTT
TRBJ2-1 | TRBD2 | many | TRBV4-3 | CASSQLTSGSKHNEQFF | TGCGCCAGCAGCCAACTGACTAGCGGGAGTAAGCACAATGAGCAGTTCTTC
TRBJ2-2 | NA | many | TRBV28 | CASTQSRAGTGELFF | TGTGCCAGCACCCAGAGCAGGGCGGGCACCGGGGAGCTGTTTTTT
TRBJ2-1 | TRBD2 | medium-sized | TRBV20-1 | CSASTYSGQSYNEQFF | TGCAGTGCTAGCACTTATAGCGGGCAATCCTACAATGAGCAGTTCTTC
TRBJ2-5 | TRBD2 | NA | TRBV20-1 | CSVRRLAGWFQETQYF | TGCAGTGTTAGGCGGCTAGCGGGATGGTTCCAAGAGACCCAGTACTTC
TRBJ2-2 | TRBD1 | many | TRBV6-5 | CASSYSGQGAGELFF | TGTGCCAGCAGTTACTCCGGACAGGGGGCTGGGGAGCTGTTTTTT
TRBJ1-1 | NA | many | TRBV6-1 | CASMSTGGDTEAFF | TGTGCCAGCATGTCGACAGGAGGGGACACTGAAGCTTTCTTT
TRBJ2-7 | TRBD2 | medium-sized | TRBV13 | CASSLGDGRVIYEQYF | TGTGCCAGCAGCTTAGGAGACGGGAGGGTTATTTACGAGCAGTACTTC
TRBJ2-3 | TRBD1 | many | TRBV6-1 | CASRLMGQGTDTQYF | TGTGCCAGCAGACTAATGGGACAGGGGACAGATACGCAGTATTTT
TRBJ1-1 | NA | NA | TRBV7-2 | CASSLSLLCPGGGNTEASF | TGTGCCAGCAGCTTGTCCCTCCTGTGCCCTGGGGGTGGGAACACTGAAGCTTCCTTT
TRBJ2-2 | NA | medium-sized | TRBV28 | CASSLLGGRELFF | TGTGCCAGCAGTCTACTAGGAGGCCGGGAGCTGTTTTTT
TRBJ2-5 | TRBD2 | many | TRBV6-1 | CASTPGSGRIETQYF | TGTGCCAGCACCCCGGGTAGCGGGAGAATAGAGACCCAGTACTTC